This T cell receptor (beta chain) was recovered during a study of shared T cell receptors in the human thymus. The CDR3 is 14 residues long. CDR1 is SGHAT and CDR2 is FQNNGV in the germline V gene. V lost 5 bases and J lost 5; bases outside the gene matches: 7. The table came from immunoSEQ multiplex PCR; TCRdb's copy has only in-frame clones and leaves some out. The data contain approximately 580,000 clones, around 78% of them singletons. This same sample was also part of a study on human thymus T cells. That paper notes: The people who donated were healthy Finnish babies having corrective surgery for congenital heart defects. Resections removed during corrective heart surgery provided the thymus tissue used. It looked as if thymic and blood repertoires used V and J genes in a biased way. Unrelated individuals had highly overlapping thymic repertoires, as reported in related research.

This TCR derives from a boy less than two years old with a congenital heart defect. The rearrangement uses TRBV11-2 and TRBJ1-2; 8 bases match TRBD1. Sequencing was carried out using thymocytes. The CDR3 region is CASSLQTGGYGYTF. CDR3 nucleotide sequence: TGTGCCAGCAGCCTACAAACAGGGGGATATGGCTACACCTTC.